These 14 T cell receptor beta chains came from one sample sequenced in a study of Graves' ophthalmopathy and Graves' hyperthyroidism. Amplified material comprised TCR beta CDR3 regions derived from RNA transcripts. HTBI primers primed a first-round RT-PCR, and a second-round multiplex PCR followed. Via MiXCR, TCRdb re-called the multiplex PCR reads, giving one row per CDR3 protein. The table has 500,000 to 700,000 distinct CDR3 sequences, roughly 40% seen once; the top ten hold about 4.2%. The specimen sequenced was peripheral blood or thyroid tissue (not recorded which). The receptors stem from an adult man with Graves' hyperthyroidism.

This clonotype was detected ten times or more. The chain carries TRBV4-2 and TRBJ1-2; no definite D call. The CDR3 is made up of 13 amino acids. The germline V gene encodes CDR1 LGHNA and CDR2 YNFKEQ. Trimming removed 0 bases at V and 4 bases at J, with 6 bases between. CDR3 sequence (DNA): TGTGCCAGCAGCCAAGATCGCGGCTATGGCTACACCTTC. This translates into CASSQDRGYGYTF.

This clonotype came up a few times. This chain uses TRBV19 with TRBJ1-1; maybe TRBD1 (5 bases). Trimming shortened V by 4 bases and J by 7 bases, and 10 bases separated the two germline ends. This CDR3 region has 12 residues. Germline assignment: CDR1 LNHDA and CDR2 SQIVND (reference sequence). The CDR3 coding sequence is TGTGCCAGTAGTACCCGACAGCTTGAAGCTTTCTTT. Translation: CASSTRQLEAFF.

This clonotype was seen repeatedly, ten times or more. Here the CDR3 reads CASRQGIGEKLFF. The CDR3 DNA is TGTGCCAGCCGCCAGGGCATTGGCGAAAAACTGTTTTTT. The chain combines TRBV7-9 with TRBJ1-4, with D tentatively TRBD1 (5 bases). CDR1 SEHNR and CDR2 FQNEAQ come from the germline V gene (reference sequence). This CDR3 has 13 amino acids. Deletions cut 8 bases from V and 8 bases from J, with 15 bases between.

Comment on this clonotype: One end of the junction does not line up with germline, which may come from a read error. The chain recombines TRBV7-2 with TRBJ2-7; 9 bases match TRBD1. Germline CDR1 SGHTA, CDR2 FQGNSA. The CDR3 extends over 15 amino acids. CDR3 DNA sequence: TGTGCCAGCAGGACCCCCGGGACAGGGTCCTACGAGCAGTATTTC. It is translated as CASRTPGTGSYEQYF. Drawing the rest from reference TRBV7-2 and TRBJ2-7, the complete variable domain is GAGVSQSPSNKVTEKGKDVELRCDPISGHTALYWYRQSLGQGLEFLIYFQGNSAPDKSGLPSDRFSAERTGGSVSTLTIQRTQQEDSAVYLCASRTPGTGSYEQYFGPGTRLTVT.

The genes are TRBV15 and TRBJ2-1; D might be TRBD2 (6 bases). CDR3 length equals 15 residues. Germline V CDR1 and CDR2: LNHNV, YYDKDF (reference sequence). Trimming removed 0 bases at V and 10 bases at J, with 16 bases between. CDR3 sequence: CATSRDTSTGIEQFF. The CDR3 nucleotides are TGTGCCACCAGCAGAGATACTAGCACAGGCATAGAGCAGTTCTTC. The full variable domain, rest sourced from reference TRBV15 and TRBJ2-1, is DAMVIQNPRYQVTQFGKPVTLSCSQTLNHNVMYWYQQKSSQAPKLLFHYYDKDFNNEADTPDNFQSRRPNTSFCFLDIRSPGLGDTAMYLCATSRDTSTGIEQFFGPGTRLTVL.

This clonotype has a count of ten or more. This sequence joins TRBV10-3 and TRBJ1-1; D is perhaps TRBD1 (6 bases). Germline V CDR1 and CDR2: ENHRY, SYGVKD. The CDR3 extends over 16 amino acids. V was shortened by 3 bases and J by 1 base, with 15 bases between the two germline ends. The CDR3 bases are TGTGCCATCAGTGACCTGGCAGGGGTTTCGAACACTGAAGCTTTCTTT. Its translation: CAISDLAGVSNTEAFF.

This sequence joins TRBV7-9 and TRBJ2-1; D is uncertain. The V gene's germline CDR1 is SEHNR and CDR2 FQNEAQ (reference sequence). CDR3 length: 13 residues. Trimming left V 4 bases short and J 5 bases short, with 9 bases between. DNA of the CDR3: TGTGCCAGCAGCTGGGCCATTAACAATGAGCAGTTCTTC. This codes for CASSWAINNEQFF.

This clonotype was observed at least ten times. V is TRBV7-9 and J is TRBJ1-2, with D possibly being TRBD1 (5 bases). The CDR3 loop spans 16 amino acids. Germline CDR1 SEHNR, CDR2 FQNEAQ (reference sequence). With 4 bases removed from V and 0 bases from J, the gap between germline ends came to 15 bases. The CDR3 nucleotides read TGTGCCAGCAGCTCCCGCCGAGACAGAGCTAACTATGGCTACACCTTC. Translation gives CASSSRRDRANYGYTF.

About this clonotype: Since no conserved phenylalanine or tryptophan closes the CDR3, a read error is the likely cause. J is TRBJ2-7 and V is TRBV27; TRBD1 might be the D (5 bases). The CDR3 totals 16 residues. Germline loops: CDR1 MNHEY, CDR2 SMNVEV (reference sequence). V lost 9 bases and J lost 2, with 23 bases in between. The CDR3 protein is CASSQAGPLYPYEQYL. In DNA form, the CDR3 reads TGTGCCAGTTCCCAAGCAGGGCCACTCTATCCCTACGAGCAGTACCTC.

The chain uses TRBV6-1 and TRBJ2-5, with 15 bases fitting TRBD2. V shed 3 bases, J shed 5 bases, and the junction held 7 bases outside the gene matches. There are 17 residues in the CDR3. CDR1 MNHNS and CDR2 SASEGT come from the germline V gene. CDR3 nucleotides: TGTGCCAGCAGTGAGTGGACTAGCGGGAGGGCCGCTGAGACCCAGTACTTC. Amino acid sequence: CASSEWTSGRAAETQYF.

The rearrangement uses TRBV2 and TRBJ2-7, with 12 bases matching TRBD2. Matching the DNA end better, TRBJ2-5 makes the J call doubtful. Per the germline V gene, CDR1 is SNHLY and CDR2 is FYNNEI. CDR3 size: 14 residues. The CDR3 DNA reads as TGTGCCAGCAGTTCACTAGCGGGGGGAGAGACCCAGTACTTC. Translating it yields CASSSLAGGETQYF.

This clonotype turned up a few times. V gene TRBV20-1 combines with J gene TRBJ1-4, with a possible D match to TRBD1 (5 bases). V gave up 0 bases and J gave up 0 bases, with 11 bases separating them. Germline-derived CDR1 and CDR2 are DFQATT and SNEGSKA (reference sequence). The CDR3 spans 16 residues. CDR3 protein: CSAREEGWATNEKLFF. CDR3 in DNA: TGCAGTGCTAGAGAGGAGGGGTGGGCAACTAATGAAAAACTGTTTTTT.

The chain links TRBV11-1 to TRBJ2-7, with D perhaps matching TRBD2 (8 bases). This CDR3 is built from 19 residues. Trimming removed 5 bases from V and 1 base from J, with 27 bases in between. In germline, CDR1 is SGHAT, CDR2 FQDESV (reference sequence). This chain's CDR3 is CASSARGNTGGRRSYEQYF. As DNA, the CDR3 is TGTGCCAGCAGCGCCAGGGGGAACACGGGCGGGAGGAGATCCTACGAGCAGTACTTC.

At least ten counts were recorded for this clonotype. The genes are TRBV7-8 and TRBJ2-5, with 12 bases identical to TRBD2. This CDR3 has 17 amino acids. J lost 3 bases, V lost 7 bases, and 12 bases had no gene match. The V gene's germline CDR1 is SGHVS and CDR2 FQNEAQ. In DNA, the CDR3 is TGTGCCAGCACCCCCACGAGGGCTAGCGGGAGGGAAGAGACCCAGTACTTC. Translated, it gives CASTPTRASGREETQYF.